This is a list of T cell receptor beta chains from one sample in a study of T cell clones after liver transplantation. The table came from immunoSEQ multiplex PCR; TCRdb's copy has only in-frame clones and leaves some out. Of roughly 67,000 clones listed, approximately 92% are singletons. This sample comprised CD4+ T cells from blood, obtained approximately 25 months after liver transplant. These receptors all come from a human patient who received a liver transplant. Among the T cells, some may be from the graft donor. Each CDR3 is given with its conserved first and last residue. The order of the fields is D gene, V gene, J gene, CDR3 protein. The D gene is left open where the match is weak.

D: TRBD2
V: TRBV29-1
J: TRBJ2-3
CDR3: CSVGGLAGGARNTQYF

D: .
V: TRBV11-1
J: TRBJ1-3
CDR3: CASSLLRGNTIYF

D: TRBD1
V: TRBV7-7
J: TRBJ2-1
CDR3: CASSTQGNNEQFF

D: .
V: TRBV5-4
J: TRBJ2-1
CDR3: CASSSISRPYNEQFF

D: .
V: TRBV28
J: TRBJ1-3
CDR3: CASSLLHAVSGNTIYF

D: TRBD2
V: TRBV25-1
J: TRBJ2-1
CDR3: CASSELRASASGDNEQFF

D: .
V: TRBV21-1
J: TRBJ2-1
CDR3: CASSKPRTSALPLEQFF

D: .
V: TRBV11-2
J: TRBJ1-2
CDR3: CASSLLGDYGYTF

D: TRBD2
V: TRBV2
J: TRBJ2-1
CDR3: CASRLAGVAYNEQFF

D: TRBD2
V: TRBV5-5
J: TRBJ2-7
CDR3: CASSPLGSASGQSYEQYF

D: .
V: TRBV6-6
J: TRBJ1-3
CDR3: CASSPTRLSGNTIYF

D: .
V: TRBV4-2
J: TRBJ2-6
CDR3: CASSPLSGSGANVLTF

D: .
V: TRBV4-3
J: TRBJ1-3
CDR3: CASSHGSSGNTIYF

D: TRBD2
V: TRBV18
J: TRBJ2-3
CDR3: CASSRTSGRTDTQYF

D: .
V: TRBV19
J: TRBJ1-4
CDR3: CASKLGMGSREKLFF

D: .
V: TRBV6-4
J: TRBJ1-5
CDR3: CASSREGNQPQHF

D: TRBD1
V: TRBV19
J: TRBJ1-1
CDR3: CASIRTGMNTEAFF

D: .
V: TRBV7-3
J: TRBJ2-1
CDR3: CASSFSDEQFF

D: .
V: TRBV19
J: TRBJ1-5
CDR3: CASNSGGYSNQPQHF

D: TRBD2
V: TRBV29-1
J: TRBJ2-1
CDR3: CSAGGTRRSYNEQFF

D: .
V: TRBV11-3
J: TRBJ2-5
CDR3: CASSLVRDSETQYF

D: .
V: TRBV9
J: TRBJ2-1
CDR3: CASSVAGREEQFF

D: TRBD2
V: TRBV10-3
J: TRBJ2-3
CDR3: CAISESVSGIADTQYF

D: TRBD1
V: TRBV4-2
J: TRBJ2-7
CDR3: CASSQGLGTGGSEQYF